This T cell receptor beta chain comes out of a study of a mutant IDH1 vaccine in newly diagnosed glioma. Background on the study: Vaccine administration was initiated 4-6 weeks following radiotherapy alone, or with temozolomide cycles. Patients' prior therapy spanned radiotherapy, temozolomide, or both; most underwent both. General study points: Vaccine-induced immune responses were detected in approximately 93% of patients.

Libraries were prepared by immunoSEQ multiplex PCR; TCRdb keeps only in-frame clonotypes and omits some of them. This repertoire shows roughly 44,000 clones, about four fifths found once; its top ten account for more than 4.5%. Regarding time point: week 35, safety follow-up. Topical imiquimod accompanied each vaccine dose, which consisted of 300 ug of mutant IDH1 20-mer peptide. The CDR3 loop spans 15 amino acids. The V and J ends lost 0 bases and 8 bases, in that order; junction bases with no gene match: 6. Germline V CDR1 and CDR2: LGHNA, YSLEER. With respect to this clone: No antigen is known for it.

This clonotype originated in a woman aged 40 to 50 with glioma. Some clones in this sample may be carry-over from other donors' samples. The chain is built from TRBV4-3 and TRBJ2-3; TRBD2 matches 9 bases. Material: PBMCs, obtained from a glioma patient whose treatment included an IDH1 peptide vaccine. The CDR3, as DNA: TGCGCCAGCAGCCAAGAGTCTCTAGCGGGACGTACGCAGTATTTT. Its translation: CASSQESLAGRTQYF.